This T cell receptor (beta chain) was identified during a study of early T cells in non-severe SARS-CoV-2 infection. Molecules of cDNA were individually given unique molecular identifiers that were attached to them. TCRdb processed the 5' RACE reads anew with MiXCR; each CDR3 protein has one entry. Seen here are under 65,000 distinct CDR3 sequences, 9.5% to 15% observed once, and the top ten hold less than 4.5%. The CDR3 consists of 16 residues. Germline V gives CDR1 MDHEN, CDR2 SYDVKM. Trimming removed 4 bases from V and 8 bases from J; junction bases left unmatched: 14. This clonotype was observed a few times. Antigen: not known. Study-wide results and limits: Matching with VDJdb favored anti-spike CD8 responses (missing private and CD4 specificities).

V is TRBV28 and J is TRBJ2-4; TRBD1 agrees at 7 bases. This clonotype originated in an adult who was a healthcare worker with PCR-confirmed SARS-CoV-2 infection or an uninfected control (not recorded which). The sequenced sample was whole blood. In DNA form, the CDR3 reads TGTGCCAGCAGTTCCCGGACAGGATTTCCAGTGGACATTCAGTACTTC. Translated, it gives CASSSRTGFPVDIQYF. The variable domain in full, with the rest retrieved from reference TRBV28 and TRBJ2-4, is DVKVTQSSRYLVKRTGEKVFLECVQDMDHENMFWYRQDPGLGLRLIYFSYDVKMKEKGDIPEGYSVSREKKERFSLILESASTNQTSMYLCASSSRTGFPVDIQYFGAGTRLSVL.